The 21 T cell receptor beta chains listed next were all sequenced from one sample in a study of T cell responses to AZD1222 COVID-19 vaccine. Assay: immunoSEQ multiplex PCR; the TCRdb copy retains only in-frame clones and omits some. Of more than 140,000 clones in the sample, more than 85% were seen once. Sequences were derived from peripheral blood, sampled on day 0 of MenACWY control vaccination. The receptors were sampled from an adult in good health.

The CDR3 DNA is TGTGCCAGCAGCGAGACAGGGGTTTCTTCGGAGCAGTACTTC. This translates into CASSETGVSSEQYF. The rearrangement uses TRBV2 and TRBJ2-7; TRBD1 matches at 8 bases. The germline CDR1 and CDR2 sequences are SNHLY and FYNNEI. The CDR3 spans 14 residues. V shed 6 bases, J shed 7 bases, and the junction held 11 bases outside the gene matches.

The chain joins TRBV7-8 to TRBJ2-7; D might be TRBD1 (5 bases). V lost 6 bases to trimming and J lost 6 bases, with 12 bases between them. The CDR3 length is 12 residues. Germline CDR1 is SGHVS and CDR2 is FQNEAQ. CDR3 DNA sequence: TGTGCCAGCAGACCGCAGGGTACCGAGCAGTACTTC. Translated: CASRPQGTEQYF.

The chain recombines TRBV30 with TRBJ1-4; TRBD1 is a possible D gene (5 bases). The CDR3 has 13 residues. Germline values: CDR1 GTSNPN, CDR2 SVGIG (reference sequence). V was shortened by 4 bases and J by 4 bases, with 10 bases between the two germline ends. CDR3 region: CAWMGLDNEKLFF. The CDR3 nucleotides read TGTGCCTGGATGGGACTCGATAATGAAAAACTGTTTTTT.

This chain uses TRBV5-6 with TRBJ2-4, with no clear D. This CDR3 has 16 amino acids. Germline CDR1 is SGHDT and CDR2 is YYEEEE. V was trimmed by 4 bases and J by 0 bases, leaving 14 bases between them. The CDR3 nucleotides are TGTGCCAGCAGCCCAATTGGTCCTCTAGCCAAAAACATTCAGTACTTC. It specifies CASSPIGPLAKNIQYF. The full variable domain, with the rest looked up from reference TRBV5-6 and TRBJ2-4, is DAGVTQSPTHLIKTRGQQVTLRCSPKSGHDTVSWYQQALGQGPQFIFQYYEEEERQRGNFPDRFSGHQFPNYSSELNVNALLLGDSALYLCASSPIGPLAKNIQYFGAGTRLSVL.

CDR3 nucleotide sequence: TGTGCCAGCAGCCCCAAGGGGATCGGTCGGGAAGCTTTCTTT. Its translation is CASSPKGIGREAFF. The chain recombines TRBV7-2 with TRBJ1-1; possibly TRBD1 for D (5 bases). Germline CDR1 reads SGHTA; CDR2 reads FQGNSA. The V and J ends lost 5 bases and 8 bases respectively, with 18 bases between them. There are 14 residues in the CDR3.

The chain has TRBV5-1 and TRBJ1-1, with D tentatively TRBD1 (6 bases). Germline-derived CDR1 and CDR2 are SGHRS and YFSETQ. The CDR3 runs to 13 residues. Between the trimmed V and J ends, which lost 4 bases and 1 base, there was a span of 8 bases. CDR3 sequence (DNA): TGCGCCAGCAGCGTGGGACAGAACACTGAAGCTTTCTTT. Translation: CASSVGQNTEAFF.

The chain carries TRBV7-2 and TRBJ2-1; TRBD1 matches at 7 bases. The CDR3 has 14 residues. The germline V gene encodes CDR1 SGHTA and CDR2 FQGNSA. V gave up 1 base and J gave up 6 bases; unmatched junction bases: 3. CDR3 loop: CASSLGRTGNEQFF. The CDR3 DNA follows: TGTGCCAGCAGCTTAGGGAGGACAGGCAATGAGCAGTTCTTC.

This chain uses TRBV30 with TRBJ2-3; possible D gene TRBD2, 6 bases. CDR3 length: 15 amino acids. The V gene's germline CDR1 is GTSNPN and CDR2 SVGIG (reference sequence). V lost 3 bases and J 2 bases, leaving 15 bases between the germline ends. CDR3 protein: CAWSSGLEVTDTQYF. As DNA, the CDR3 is TGTGCCTGGAGCAGCGGGTTGGAGGTCACAGATACGCAGTATTTT.

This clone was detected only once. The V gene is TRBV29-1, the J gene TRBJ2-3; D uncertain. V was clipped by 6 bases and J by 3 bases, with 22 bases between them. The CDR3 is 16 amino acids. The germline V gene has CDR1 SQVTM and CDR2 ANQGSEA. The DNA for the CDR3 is TGCAGCGTGATCCGTTCTGTGGCCCTTAGTACAGATACGCAGTATTTT. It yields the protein CSVIRSVALSTDTQYF.

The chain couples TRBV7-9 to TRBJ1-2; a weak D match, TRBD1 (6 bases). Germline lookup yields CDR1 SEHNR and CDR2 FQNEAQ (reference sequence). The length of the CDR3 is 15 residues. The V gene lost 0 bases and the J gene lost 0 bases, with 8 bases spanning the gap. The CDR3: CASSLAGQPNYGYTF. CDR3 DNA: TGTGCCAGCAGCTTAGCTGGACAGCCTAACTATGGCTACACCTTC. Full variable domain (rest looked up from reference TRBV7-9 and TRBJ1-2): DTGVSQNPRHKITKRGQNVTFRCDPISEHNRLYWYRQTLGQGPEFLTYFQNEAQLEKSRLLSDRFSAERPKGSFSTLEIQRTEQGDSAMYLCASSLAGQPNYGYTFGSGTRLTVV.

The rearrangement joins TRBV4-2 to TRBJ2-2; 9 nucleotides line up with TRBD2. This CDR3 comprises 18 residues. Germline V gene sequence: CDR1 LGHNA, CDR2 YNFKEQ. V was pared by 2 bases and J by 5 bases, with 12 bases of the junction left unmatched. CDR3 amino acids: CASSQRFRAGGRTGELFF. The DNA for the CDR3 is TGTGCCAGCAGCCAAAGGTTTCGCGCGGGGGGGCGGACCGGGGAGCTGTTTTTT.

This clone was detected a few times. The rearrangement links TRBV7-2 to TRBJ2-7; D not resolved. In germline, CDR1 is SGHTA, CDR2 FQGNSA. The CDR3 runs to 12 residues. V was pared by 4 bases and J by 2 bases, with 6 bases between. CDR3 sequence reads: CASSSSPYEQYF. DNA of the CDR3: TGTGCCAGCAGCTCAAGCCCCTACGAGCAGTACTTC.

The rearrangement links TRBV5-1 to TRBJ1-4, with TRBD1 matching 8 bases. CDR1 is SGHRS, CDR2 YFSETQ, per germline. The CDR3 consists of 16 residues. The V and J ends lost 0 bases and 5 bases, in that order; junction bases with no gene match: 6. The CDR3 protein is CASSLGQGARNEKLFF. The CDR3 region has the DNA TGCGCCAGCAGCTTGGGGCAGGGGGCGAGGAATGAAAAACTGTTTTTT. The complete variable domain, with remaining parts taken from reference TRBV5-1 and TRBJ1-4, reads KAGVTQTPRYLIKTRGQQVTLSCSPISGHRSVSWYQQTPGQGLQFLFEYFSETQRNKGNFPGRFSGRQFSNSRSEMNVSTLELGDSALYLCASSLGQGARNEKLFFGSGTQLSVL.

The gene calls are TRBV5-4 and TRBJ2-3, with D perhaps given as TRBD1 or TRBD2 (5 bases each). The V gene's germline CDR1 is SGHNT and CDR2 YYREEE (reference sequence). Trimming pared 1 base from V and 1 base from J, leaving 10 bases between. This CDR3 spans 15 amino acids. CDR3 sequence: CASSLRDAGTDTQYF. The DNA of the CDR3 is TGTGCCAGCAGCTTGAGGGACGCCGGCACAGATACGCAGTATTTT.

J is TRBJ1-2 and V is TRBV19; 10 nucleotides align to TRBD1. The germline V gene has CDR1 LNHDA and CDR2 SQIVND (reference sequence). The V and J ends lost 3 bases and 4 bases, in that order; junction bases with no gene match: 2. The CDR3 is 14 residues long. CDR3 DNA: TGTGCCAGTAGTATGGGACAGGGGACCTATGGCTACACCTTC. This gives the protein CASSMGQGTYGYTF.

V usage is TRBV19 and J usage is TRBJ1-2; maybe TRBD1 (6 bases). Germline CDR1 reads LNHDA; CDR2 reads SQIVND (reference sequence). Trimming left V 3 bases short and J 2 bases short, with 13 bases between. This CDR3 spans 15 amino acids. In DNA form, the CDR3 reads TGTGCCAGTAGTATTCTGGGGGCATGGAACTATGGCTACACCTTC. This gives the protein CASSILGAWNYGYTF.

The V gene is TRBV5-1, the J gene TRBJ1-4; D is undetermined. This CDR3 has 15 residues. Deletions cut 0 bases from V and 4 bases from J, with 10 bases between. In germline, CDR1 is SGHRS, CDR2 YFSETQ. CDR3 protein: CASSLGTAYNEKLFF. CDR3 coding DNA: TGCGCCAGCAGCTTGGGAACAGCGTATAATGAAAAACTGTTTTTT.

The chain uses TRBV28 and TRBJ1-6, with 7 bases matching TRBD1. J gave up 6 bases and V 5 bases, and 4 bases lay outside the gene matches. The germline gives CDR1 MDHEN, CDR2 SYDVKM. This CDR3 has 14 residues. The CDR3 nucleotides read TGTGCCAGCAGTACCGGGACAGCTAATTCACCCCTCCACTTT. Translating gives CASSTGTANSPLHF.

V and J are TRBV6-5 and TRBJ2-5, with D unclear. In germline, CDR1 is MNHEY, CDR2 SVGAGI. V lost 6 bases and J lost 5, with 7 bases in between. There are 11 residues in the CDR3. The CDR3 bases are TGTGCCAGCAGAAAGTCTGAGACCCAGTACTTC. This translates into CASRKSETQYF.

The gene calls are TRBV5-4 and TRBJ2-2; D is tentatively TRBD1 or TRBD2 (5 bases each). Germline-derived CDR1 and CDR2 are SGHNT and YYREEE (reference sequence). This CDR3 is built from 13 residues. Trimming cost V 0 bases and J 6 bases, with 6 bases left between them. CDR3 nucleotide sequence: TGTGCCAGCAGCTTGGGAGGGGCCGGGGAGCTGTTTTTT. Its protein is CASSLGGAGELFF.

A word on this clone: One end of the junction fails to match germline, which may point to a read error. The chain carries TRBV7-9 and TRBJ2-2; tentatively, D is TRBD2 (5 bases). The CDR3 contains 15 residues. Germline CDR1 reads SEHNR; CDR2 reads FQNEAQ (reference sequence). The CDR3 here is CASSLESNTNGELFF. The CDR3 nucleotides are TGTGCCAGCAGCTTAGAGAGCAATACAAACGGGGAGCTTTTTTTT.